The next 8 T cell receptor beta chains were all read from a single sample in a study of identical twins. TCRdb reprocessed the 5' RACE reads via MiXCR and lists one record per CDR3 protein. The data hold approximately 210,000 distinct CDR3 sequences, with about 16% observed a single time. These data also featured in a second study, about T cells expressing NK-cell markers.

Sequencing input: CD8+ T cells sorted from blood. Source of these receptors: a woman aged 18-29 years in good health.

This clonotype occurred a few times. This rearrangement joins TRBV7-6 to TRBJ2-7; 9 bases fit TRBD2. This CDR3 has 17 amino acids. Germline V gene sequence: CDR1 SGHVS, CDR2 FNYEAQ. Germline trimming cut 1 base from V and 4 bases from J; bases unmatched to any gene: 11. This CDR3 reads CASSLEAGGATIYEQYF. CDR3 sequence (DNA): TGTGCCAGCAGCTTAGAGGCGGGAGGGGCAACAATATACGAGCAGTACTTC.

This rearrangement joins TRBV12-3 or TRBV12-4 to TRBJ2-1, with 8 nucleotides matching TRBD1. Trimming removed 4 bases from V and 3 bases from J; junction bases left unmatched: 8. CDR3 size: 16 residues. The CDR3 sequence: CASSSVGTGNYNEQFF. The CDR3 DNA sequence: TGTGCCAGCAGTTCCGTAGGGACAGGCAACTACAATGAGCAGTTCTTC.

This chain connects TRBV9 to TRBJ2-2, with D unresolved. Germline loops: CDR1 SGDLS, CDR2 YYNGEE. The CDR3 spans 14 residues. Trimming stripped 0 bases from V and 5 bases from J, with 8 bases between. DNA for the CDR3: TGTGCCAGCAGCGTAGCTAGGGCGACCGGGGAGCTGTTTTTT. This codes for CASSVARATGELFF.

J is TRBJ2-7 and V is TRBV10-2, with D tentatively TRBD1 (6 bases). The V gene's germline CDR1 is WSHSY and CDR2 SAAADI. Trimming removed 8 bases from V and 5 bases from J, with 16 bases in between. The CDR3 loop spans 13 amino acids. The CDR3 is CASRPGEVHEQYF. CDR3 sequence (DNA): TGCGCCAGCCGGCCAGGGGAAGTCCACGAGCAGTACTTC.

This chain connects TRBV4-1 to TRBJ2-1; 13 bases map to TRBD2. CDR1 and CDR2 (germline): MGHRA, YSYEKL. Trimming took 3 bases from V and 3 from J; bases not matched to a gene: 2. This CDR3 has 16 amino acids. CDR3 sequence: CASSQGLAGNYNEQFF. The CDR3 DNA sequence: TGCGCCAGCAGCCAGGGACTAGCGGGGAACTACAATGAGCAGTTCTTC.

This clonotype was counted between two and nine times. The chain joins TRBV7-6 to TRBJ2-1, with 12 bases identical to TRBD2. CDR3 size: 16 residues. Trimming removed 1 base from V and 8 bases from J; junction bases left unmatched: 6. Germline V lookup: CDR1 SGHVS, CDR2 FNYEAQ. This CDR3 is CASSLVTSGSLHEQFF. CDR3 coding DNA: TGTGCCAGCAGCTTAGTGACTAGCGGGAGTCTACATGAGCAGTTCTTC.

The chain joins TRBV18 to TRBJ2-2; D may be TRBD1 (5 bases). Germline-derived CDR1 and CDR2 are KGHSH and LQKENI. V was pared by 2 bases and J by 4 bases, with 8 bases between. The CDR3 has 14 amino acids. The CDR3 loop reads CASSPRQSTGELFF. In nucleotides, the CDR3 is TGTGCCAGCTCACCAAGACAGTCCACCGGGGAGCTGTTTTTT. Full variable domain (outside the CDR3, taken from reference TRBV18 and TRBJ2-2): NAGVMQNPRHLVRRRGQEARLRCSPMKGHSHVYWYRQLPEEGLKFMVYLQKENIIDESGMPKERFSAEFPKEGPSILRIQQVVRGDSAAYFCASSPRQSTGELFFGEGSRLTVL.

Many counts were recorded for this clonotype. The chain recombines TRBV20-1 with TRBJ2-3, with 8 bases lining up with TRBD2. From germline, CDR1 is DFQATT and CDR2 SNEGSKA (reference sequence). Germline trimming cut 6 bases from V and 5 bases from J; bases unmatched to any gene: 13. The CDR3 sequence is 15 residues long. CDR3 bases: TGCAGTGCCCCGTCCCAGCGGGGGCCGAGAGATACGCAGTATTTT. It specifies CSAPSQRGPRDTQYF.